What follows are 27 T cell receptor beta chains derived from one specimen sequenced in a study of molecular identifiers for immune sequencing clone quantification. TCRdb recomputed calls from the PCR reads with MiXCR, one row per CDR3 protein. The repertoire holds hundreds of thousands of distinct CDR3 sequences, with around 25% as singletons. Sequenced sample: naive CD8+ T cells from blood, with Jurkat cell RNA spiked in. Indicated subset: FACS-sorted CD8+CD4-CCR7+CD45RA+ naive T cells. These TCRs come from a human donor in good health. Some libraries in this study had Jurkat cell RNA spiked in.

This clonotype was counted only a few times. The gene calls are TRBV6-5 and TRBJ1-2; D is undetermined. This CDR3 comprises 16 residues. Germline loops: CDR1 MNHEY, CDR2 SVGAGI. Trimming took off 5 bases at V and 3 bases at J, with 19 bases between the two ends. The CDR3 sequence is CASSPNLGGVDYGYTF. CDR3 coding DNA: TGTGCCAGCAGTCCTAACCTGGGCGGAGTTGACTATGGCTACACCTTC.

This clonotype was picked up many times. The chain links TRBV3-1 to TRBJ2-4, with 13 bases aligning to TRBD2. Germline values: CDR1 LGHDT, CDR2 YNNKEL (reference sequence). The CDR3 contains 16 residues. V lost 4 bases, J lost 11 bases, and 11 bases stayed unmatched. The CDR3 nucleotides are TGTGCCAGCAGCCCGACGCCCGGGACTAGCGGGGAGGTTCAGTACTTC. This gives the protein CASSPTPGTSGEVQYF.

This chain uses TRBV9 with TRBJ2-3; D remains unclear. Trimming cost V 0 bases and J 4 bases, with 18 bases left between them. The germline CDR1 and CDR2 sequences are SGDLS and YYNGEE. CDR3 length: 17 residues. CDR3 nucleotides: TGTGCCAGCAGCGTAGAGTCCGGTGAAAGGGTGGCAGATACGCAGTATTTT. Translated: CASSVESGERVADTQYF.

This clonotype was counted at least ten times. This sequence joins TRBV7-9 and TRBJ1-5; TRBD1 aligns across 9 bases. Germline CDR1 is SEHNR and CDR2 is FQNEAQ (reference sequence). V was pared by 5 bases and J by 5 bases, with 4 bases of the junction left unmatched. The CDR3 totals 14 residues. The CDR3 loop is CASSRTGVDQPQHF. Here the CDR3 DNA reads TGTGCCAGCAGCCGGACAGGGGTGGATCAGCCCCAGCATTTT. Full variable domain (missing parts from reference TRBV7-9 and TRBJ1-5): DTGVSQNPRHKITKRGQNVTFRCDPISEHNRLYWYRQTLGQGPEFLTYFQNEAQLEKSRLLSDRFSAERPKGSFSTLEIQRTEQGDSAMYLCASSRTGVDQPQHFGDGTRLSIL.

CDR3 nucleotides: TGTGCCAGCAGCCCCACTCGCGGACAGACCAACACCGGGGAGCTGTTTTTT. Residues: CASSPTRGQTNTGELFF. The chain is built from TRBV5-3 and TRBJ2-2; D possibly corresponds to TRBD1 (6 bases). TRBV5-3 is known as an ORF, though its function is uncertain. Trimming took off 8 bases at V and 2 bases at J, with 22 bases between the two ends. The CDR3 length is 17 residues.

The chain is built from TRBV7-2 and TRBJ2-7; 8 bases agree with TRBD1. V shed 3 bases, J shed 9 bases, and the junction held 19 bases outside the gene matches. The CDR3 spans 17 residues. Per germline, CDR1 SGHTA and CDR2 FQGNSA. Here the CDR3 reads CASSFPSGGDYSDAQYF. CDR3 nucleotides: TGTGCCAGCAGCTTTCCCTCAGGGGGCGATTATTCGGACGCGCAGTACTTC.

This clonotype occurred many times. The chain is built from TRBV4-1 and TRBJ1-1; D not certain. Trimming removed 4 bases at V and 5 bases at J, with 11 bases between. Germline CDR1 reads MGHRA; CDR2 reads YSYEKL. The CDR3 has 13 amino acids. This CDR3 reads CASSPLTSTEAFF. DNA for the CDR3: TGCGCCAGCAGCCCCCTGACGTCGACTGAAGCTTTCTTT.

This clonotype was detected ten times or more. V and J are TRBV29-1 and TRBJ2-7; D is ambiguous. Trimming removed 2 bases at V and 0 bases at J, with 5 bases between. CDR1 SQVTM and CDR2 ANQGSEA come from the germline V gene. The CDR3 covers 12 residues. The CDR3 DNA sequence: TGCAGCGTTGAAAGCAGCTCCTACGAGCAGTACTTC. Encoded protein: CSVESSSYEQYF.

In this sample, this clonotype turned up a few times. V usage is TRBV27 and J usage is TRBJ2-7; maybe TRBD2 (6 bases). CDR1 MNHEY and CDR2 SMNVEV come from the germline V gene (reference sequence). The CDR3 is made up of 16 amino acids. Trimming stripped 2 bases from V and 4 bases from J, with 18 bases between. CDR3 coding DNA: TGTGCCAGCAGTTTAGTGGGGGGTAGTGCCGCTTACGAGCAGTACTTC. As protein: CASSLVGGSAAYEQYF.

This clonotype was detected ten times or more. The chain couples TRBV29-1 to TRBJ2-7, with 10 bases lining up with TRBD2. J lost 4 bases, V lost 6 bases, and 9 bases had no gene match. CDR3 length: 14 amino acids. Germline V gene data show CDR1 as SQVTM and CDR2 as ANQGSEA. CDR3 sequence (DNA): TGCAGCGTAGTACCGGCTAGCGGGAGTTACGAGCAGTACTTC. This sequence encodes CSVVPASGSYEQYF.

There are a few counts of this clonotype. The chain joins TRBV7-2 to TRBJ2-7, with a tentative D call TRBD1 (7 bases). The V gene's germline CDR1 is SGHTA and CDR2 FQGNSA. V was shortened by 5 bases and J by 4 bases, with 15 bases between the two germline ends. The CDR3 runs to 14 residues. This chain's CDR3 is CASSAGGGSYEQYF. For the CDR3, the DNA is TGTGCCAGCAGCGCCGGAGGGGGCAGTTACGAGCAGTACTTC.

In its sample, this clonotype was seen a few times. V usage is TRBV4-3 and J usage is TRBJ2-1; 11 bases align to TRBD2. Germline lookup yields CDR1 LGHNA and CDR2 YSLEER. The length of the CDR3 is 16 residues. The J segment lost 7 bases and the V segment lost 5 bases, leaving 10 bases of the junction unmatched. The CDR3 sequence: CASSSYSGRAGNEQFF. The CDR3 coding sequence is TGCGCCAGCAGCTCGTATAGCGGGAGGGCCGGTAATGAGCAGTTCTTC.

This clonotype was picked up many times. The V call is TRBV7-6, the J call TRBJ1-5; D might be TRBD1 (5 bases). V was pared by 5 bases and J by 7 bases, with 12 bases between. CDR1 SGHVS and CDR2 FNYEAQ come from the germline V gene. CDR3 length: 13 amino acids. The DNA for the CDR3 is TGTGCCAGCAGCGGGGGAATCGGGCAGCCCCAGCATTTT. Residues: CASSGGIGQPQHF.

In regard to this clonotype: A much larger clone differs from this one at a single base, so this may be a read error. The chain uses TRBV12-3 or TRBV12-4 and TRBJ1-1; 7 nucleotides match TRBD1. The CDR3 extends over 14 amino acids. The CDR3: CAGSLPGQSAEAFF. DNA for the CDR3: TGTGCCGGCAGTCTACCGGGACAGAGTGCTGAAGCTTTCTTT.

This clonotype was counted at least ten times. The gene calls are TRBV7-9 and TRBJ2-5; 8 nucleotides agree with TRBD1. Trimming at V came to 5 bases and at J to 4 bases, leaving 9 bases not matched to a gene. CDR3 length equals 15 residues. Germline loops: CDR1 SEHNR, CDR2 FQNEAQ (reference sequence). Here the CDR3 reads CASSDRQGLRETQYF. The CDR3 coding sequence is TGTGCCAGCAGCGATAGACAGGGGCTAAGAGAGACCCAGTACTTC. Drawing the rest from reference TRBV7-9 and TRBJ2-5, the complete variable domain is DTGVSQNPRHKITKRGQNVTFRCDPISEHNRLYWYRQTLGQGPEFLTYFQNEAQLEKSRLLSDRFSAERPKGSFSTLEIQRTEQGDSAMYLCASSDRQGLRETQYFGPGTRLLVL.

In this sample, this clonotype turned up many times. The rearrangement links TRBV28 to TRBJ2-7; the D gene could be TRBD1 or TRBD2 (5 bases each). Germline assignment: CDR1 MDHEN and CDR2 SYDVKM. Trimming removed 6 bases at V and 3 bases at J, with 18 bases between. This CDR3 has 15 amino acids. CDR3 DNA sequence: TGTGCCAGCAGCAACGTTAGGGACGGCCACTACGAGCAGTACTTC. It yields the protein CASSNVRDGHYEQYF. The variable domain in full, completed from reference TRBV28 and TRBJ2-7, reads DVKVTQSSRYLVKRTGEKVFLECVQDMDHENMFWYRQDPGLGLRLIYFSYDVKMKEKGDIPEGYSVSREKKERFSLILESASTNQTSMYLCASSNVRDGHYEQYFGPGTRLTVT.

The chain links TRBV4-1 to TRBJ2-2, with 7 bases aligning to TRBD2. With V trimmed by 1 base and J by 7 bases, 6 bases remained unmatched. This CDR3 is built from 15 residues. In germline, CDR1 is MGHRA, CDR2 YSYEKL. The CDR3 DNA follows: TGCGCCAGCAGCCAAGGCGGGAGTCTGGTCGGGGAGCTGTTTTTT. Translation gives CASSQGGSLVGELFF.

A note on this clonotype: Since the CDR3 does not end with the conserved phenylalanine or tryptophan, this likely comes from a read error. This chain joins TRBV7-9 and TRBJ1-5; D is undetermined. This CDR3 is built from 15 residues. V was pared by 5 bases and J by 2 bases, with 13 bases between. The germline V gene encodes CDR1 SEHNR and CDR2 FQNEAQ (reference sequence). The CDR3 protein is CASSPSIGGNQPQHL. CDR3 nucleotide sequence: TGTGCCAGCAGCCCAAGTATCGGGGGCAATCAGCCCCAGCATCTT.

A remark on this clonotype: A read error may explain this, as a much larger clone is one base away. V usage is TRBV12-3 or TRBV12-4 and J usage is TRBJ1-1; weak D call: TRBD1 (5 bases). The CDR3 extends over 12 amino acids. Trimming left V 5 bases short and J 6 bases short, with 10 bases between. The CDR3 DNA is TGTGCCAGCAGTGAGGGGACCTCTGAAGCTTTCTTT. Its translation is CASSEGTSEAFF.

This clonotype was counted ten times or more. V is TRBV3-1 and J is TRBJ1-1, with D maybe TRBD1 (5 bases). CDR3 size: 12 residues. Germline V gene data show CDR1 as LGHDT and CDR2 as YNNKEL (reference sequence). Trimming pared 8 bases from V and 0 bases from J, leaving 7 bases between. CDR3 protein: CASLGLNTEAFF. The CDR3 DNA sequence: TGTGCCAGCTTGGGACTGAACACTGAAGCTTTCTTT.

This clonotype occurred a few times. The rearrangement uses TRBV11-2 and TRBJ2-3, with 7 bases identical to TRBD1. From germline, CDR1 is SGHAT and CDR2 FQNNGV. With 6 bases clipped from V and 2 bases from J, the junction kept 20 bases outside the gene matches. This CDR3 has 19 residues. The CDR3: CASSFPTSRQGEDTDTQYF. CDR3 DNA sequence: TGTGCCAGCAGTTTTCCTACCAGCCGACAGGGCGAAGACACAGATACGCAGTATTTT.

The V and J genes are TRBV5-1 and TRBJ2-7; a weak D match, TRBD1 (6 bases). V lost 9 bases and J lost 1, with 17 bases in between. The V gene's germline CDR1 is SGHRS and CDR2 YFSETQ. This CDR3 region has 14 residues. As DNA, the CDR3 is TGCGCCACCGCAGGGGAATCGAGGTCCTACGAGCAGTACTTC. This translates into CATAGESRSYEQYF.

The gene calls are TRBV5-1 and TRBJ2-1, with 7 bases identical to TRBD2. Germline V lookup: CDR1 SGHRS, CDR2 YFSETQ. The CDR3 extends over 14 amino acids. Trimming at V came to 4 bases and at J to 8 bases, leaving 9 bases not matched to a gene. Here the CDR3 DNA reads TGCGCCAGCAGCGGGAGGACTAGGGTCGATGAGCAGTTCTTC. Amino acid sequence: CASSGRTRVDEQFF. The full variable domain, with the rest looked up from reference TRBV5-1 and TRBJ2-1, is KAGVTQTPRYLIKTRGQQVTLSCSPISGHRSVSWYQQTPGQGLQFLFEYFSETQRNKGNFPGRFSGRQFSNSRSEMNVSTLELGDSALYLCASSGRTRVDEQFFGPGTRLTVL.

There are a few counts of this clonotype. The CDR3 protein is CASSLGQYSGNTIYF. In DNA, the CDR3 is TGTGCCAGCAGCCTTGGACAGTACTCTGGAAACACCATATATTTT. The chain is built from TRBV14 and TRBJ1-3, with D possibly matching TRBD1 (6 bases). CDR1 is SGHDN and CDR2 is FVKESK in the germline V gene. V lost 4 bases and J lost 0, with 10 bases in between. The CDR3 is 15 amino acids.

The J gene is TRBJ2-6, the V gene TRBV9, with D perhaps TRBD2 (7 bases). The V gene's germline CDR1 is SGDLS and CDR2 YYNGEE. The CDR3 covers 20 residues. V dropped 10 bases and J dropped 1 base, with 30 bases sitting between them. The CDR3, as DNA: TGTGCCCGCCGCGAGGGGGGGCTGTTGGGGGCCGCTTCTGGGGCCAACGTCCTGACTTTC. Translated, it gives CARREGGLLGAASGANVLTF. The entire variable domain, with the rest obtained from reference TRBV9 and TRBJ2-6, is as follows: DSGVTQTPKHLITATGQRVTLRCSPRSGDLSVYWYQQSLDQGLQFLIQYYNGEERAKGNILERFSAQQFPDLHSELNLSSLELGDSALYFCARREGGLLGAASGANVLTFGAGSRLTVL.

This clonotype was detected many times. The chain employs TRBV4-3 and TRBJ2-7, with TRBD1 identical over 10 bases. Germline lookup yields CDR1 LGHNA and CDR2 YSLEER. This CDR3 region has 15 residues. V was clipped by 4 bases and J by 0 bases; unmatched bases: 3. CDR3 DNA sequence: TGCGCCAGCAGCCCGGACAGGGGGTACTCCTACGAGCAGTACTTC. Residues: CASSPDRGYSYEQYF.

A word on this clonotype: A much larger clone is a single base away; this may be a read error. This CDR3 is missing its conserved last phenylalanine or tryptophan, likely due to a read error. The chain is built from TRBV2 and TRBJ1-1; D perhaps matches TRBD1 (5 bases). The V gene lost 1 base and the J gene lost 0 bases, with 9 bases spanning the gap. The CDR3 has 15 residues. The germline V gene encodes CDR1 SNHLY and CDR2 FYNNEI. CDR3 amino acids: CASSEGEDMNTEAFY. For the CDR3, the DNA is TGTGCCAGCAGTGAAGGTGAGGACATGAACACTGAAGCTTTCTAT.